This T cell receptor (beta chain) came from a study of Ad26.COV2.S vaccination and SARS-CoV-2 variants. About this clone: Its antigen remains unidentified.

Noted treatment: about 20 received Ad26.COV2.S at low or high dose, single or two shots; about 5 received placebo; per-sample allocation not given. At day 63 after the first vaccine or placebo injection, samples were drawn. Donation was by an adult aged 18-55 years who was in Boston. Expression of Wuhan-strain SARS-CoV-2 spike came from the Ad26 vector that formed the vaccine. Findings and caveats of the study: Across vaccine and placebo recipients, the breadth of non-spike TCRs was similar. Vaccine recipients surpassed placebo recipients in spike-specific TCR breadth.

Using immunoSEQ multiplex PCR, the repertoire was profiled, and TCRdb retains in-frame clones only, with some absent. This table holds 300,000 to 400,000 clones, about 86% found once. The CDR3 has 13 amino acids. The germline gives CDR1 SNHLY, CDR2 FYNNEI. V dropped 7 bases and J dropped 6 bases, with 16 bases sitting between them. Sample: peripheral blood, taken in a trial of Ad26.COV2.S vaccine versus placebo. This sequence was found in a person between 18 and 59 years old who received the Ad26.COV2.S COVID-19 vaccine or a placebo. The chain is built from TRBV2 and TRBJ2-7; D call uncertain. CDR3 DNA: TGTGCCAGCATCCCCAAAGGTTTAGGCGAGCAGTACTTC. Protein sequence: CASIPKGLGEQYF. Full variable domain (rest looked up from reference TRBV2 and TRBJ2-7): EPEVTQTPSHQVTQMGQEVILRCVPISNHLYFYWYRQILGQKVEFLVSFYNNEISEKSEIFDDQFSVERPDGSNFTLKIRSTKLEDSAMYFCASIPKGLGEQYFGPGTRLTVT.